This entry lists 31 T cell receptor beta chains sequenced from one sample in a study of blood T cell repertoires in COVID-19. Generated by immunoSEQ multiplex PCR, the TCRdb table keeps only in-frame clones and is missing some. The table shows under 300,000 clones, with about 83% occurring only once. Sequenced material: peripheral blood. These receptors all come from a man aged 80 or over with acute or convalescent COVID-19.

The genes are TRBV19 and TRBJ1-6; 10 nucleotides line up with TRBD1. Per the germline V gene, CDR1 is LNHDA and CDR2 is SQIVND (reference sequence). The V gene end was trimmed by 4 bases and the J gene end by 7 bases; junction bases not matched to a gene: 4. This CDR3 has 15 residues. The CDR3 sequence is CASSKGQGNNSPLHF. In DNA form, the CDR3 reads TGTGCCAGTAGTAAGGGACAGGGGAACAATTCACCCCTCCACTTT.

The chain links TRBV28 to TRBJ2-2; TRBD2 matches at 10 bases. The V gene's germline CDR1 is MDHEN and CDR2 SYDVKM. CDR3 length equals 16 residues. This CDR3 reads CVAQPVAGGNTGELFF. CDR3 bases: TGTGTCGCGCAACCGGTAGCGGGAGGGAACACCGGGGAGCTGTTTTTT. The full variable domain, rest sourced from reference TRBV28 and TRBJ2-2, is DVKVTQSSRYLVKRTGEKVFLECVQDMDHENMFWYRQDPGLGLRLIYFSYDVKMKEKGDIPEGYSVSREKKERFSLILESASTNQTSMYLCVAQPVAGGNTGELFFGEGSRLTVL.

The V gene is TRBV5-6, the J gene TRBJ2-7, with 8 bases identical to TRBD1. The CDR3 extends over 16 amino acids. Trimming removed 4 bases from V and 1 base from J; junction bases left unmatched: 10. Germline values: CDR1 SGHDT, CDR2 YYEEEE. This CDR3 is CASSRAGTGRSYEQYF. CDR3 nucleotide sequence: TGTGCCAGCAGCCGCGCCGGGACAGGTCGTTCCTACGAGCAGTACTTC.

V gene TRBV5-1 combines with J gene TRBJ2-3; possibly TRBD2 for D (6 bases). The length of the CDR3 is 14 residues. V was cut by 1 base and J by 3 bases, with 9 bases left in between. Germline assignment: CDR1 SGHRS and CDR2 YFSETQ. The CDR3: CASSLTSRTDTQYF. The CDR3 DNA reads TGCGCCAGCAGCTTGACTAGCCGGACAGATACGCAGTATTTT. Combining the CDR3 with reference TRBV5-1 and TRBJ2-3 gives the whole variable domain KAGVTQTPRYLIKTRGQQVTLSCSPISGHRSVSWYQQTPGQGLQFLFEYFSETQRNKGNFPGRFSGRQFSNSRSEMNVSTLELGDSALYLCASSLTSRTDTQYFGPGTRLTVL.

The gene calls are TRBV18 and TRBJ1-6; D uncertain. Germline loops: CDR1 KGHSH, CDR2 LQKENI. V lost 4 bases, J lost 4 bases, and 8 bases lay in between. The CDR3 runs to 14 residues. In DNA, the CDR3 is TGTGCCAGCTCACTTAAGGAGTATAATTCACCCCTCCACTTT. Protein product: CASSLKEYNSPLHF.

The CDR3 sequence: CASSSLRAGGNQPQHF. The DNA of the CDR3 is TGTGCCAGCAGTTCGCTCCGGGCAGGGGGCAATCAGCCCCAGCATTTT. The chain has TRBV28 and TRBJ1-5; the D gene is possibly TRBD1 (6 bases). Germline assignment: CDR1 MDHEN and CDR2 SYDVKM. The V end lost 4 bases, the J end lost 2 bases, and 15 bases lay between the germline ends. The CDR3 loop spans 16 amino acids. Together with reference TRBV28 and TRBJ1-5, the CDR3 gives the full variable domain: DVKVTQSSRYLVKRTGEKVFLECVQDMDHENMFWYRQDPGLGLRLIYFSYDVKMKEKGDIPEGYSVSREKKERFSLILESASTNQTSMYLCASSSLRAGGNQPQHFGDGTRLSIL.

The chain joins TRBV3-1 (or the pseudogene TRBV3-2) to TRBJ1-5; D uncertain. The germline CDR1 and CDR2 sequences are LGHDT and YNNKEL (reference sequence). This CDR3 contains 15 residues. V was trimmed by 2 bases and J by 0 bases, leaving 8 bases between them. CDR3 sequence reads: CASSQREDSNQPQHF. CDR3 coding DNA: TGTGCCAGCAGCCAACGGGAGGATAGCAATCAGCCCCAGCATTTT.

This sequence joins TRBV20-1 and TRBJ1-1; TRBD1 aligns across 8 bases. The CDR3 extends over 16 amino acids. The V segment lost 3 bases and the J segment 10 bases; nucleotides outside the gene matches: 19. Germline-derived CDR1 and CDR2 are DFQATT and SNEGSKA (reference sequence). CDR3 DNA: TGCAGTGCTAGTTCCAGGGGGCTGGGGAGACGTTTTGGAGCTTTCTTT. Translated: CSASSRGLGRRFGAFF.

This CDR3 reads CASSTGRDNTQYF. DNA of the CDR3: TGTGCCAGCAGCACTGGACGGGATAATACGCAGTATTTT. The chain employs TRBV7-9 and TRBJ2-3; D possibly corresponds to TRBD2 (5 bases). This CDR3 is built from 13 residues. Germline V CDR1 and CDR2: SEHNR, FQNEAQ (reference sequence). The ends were cut back, 5 bases at V and 7 bases at J, with 13 bases in the middle.

The V call is TRBV6-5, the J call TRBJ1-1, with 7 bases identical to TRBD1. This CDR3 is built from 12 residues. The trim removed 5 bases at V and 6 bases at J, leaving 3 bases unmatched. Looked up from germline, CDR1 is MNHEY and CDR2 is SVGAGI. CDR3 in DNA: TGTGCCAGCAGTACCACAGGGGCTGAAGCTTTCTTT. Translation gives CASSTTGAEAFF.

The chain combines TRBV18 with TRBJ1-5; D is unclear. The CDR3 runs 15 residues. Trimming pared 1 base from V and 7 bases from J, leaving 14 bases between. Germline CDR1 and CDR2: KGHSH and LQKENI. The CDR3 sequence: CASSPLAGSGQPQHF. CDR3 nucleotides: TGTGCCAGCTCACCACTAGCGGGGTCCGGGCAGCCCCAGCATTTT.

This clone was observed once. The genes are TRBV6-4 and TRBJ2-3; 7 positions match TRBD2. The CDR3 totals 15 residues. The junction had 12 bases not matched to a gene; V was cut back by 6 bases and J by 6 bases. CDR1 MRHNA and CDR2 SNTAGT come from the germline V gene. The CDR3 reads CASSPLGGVGDTQYF. The CDR3 bases are TGTGCCAGCAGCCCCTTGGGGGGGGTTGGCGATACGCAGTATTTT.

V usage is TRBV4-3 and J usage is TRBJ2-3, with D unresolved. From germline, CDR1 is LGHNA and CDR2 YSLEER. V lost 1 base and J lost 4, with 15 bases in between. CDR3 length: 16 residues. The chain's CDR3 is CASSQASVLGPDTQYF. CDR3 bases: TGCGCCAGCAGCCAAGCGTCTGTTTTGGGCCCAGATACGCAGTATTTT.

This rearrangement joins TRBV18 to TRBJ1-5; 8 bases are shared with TRBD1. V lost 6 bases, J lost 2 bases, and 6 bases stayed unmatched. CDR3 length: 15 residues. Germline CDR1 reads KGHSH; CDR2 reads LQKENI. The CDR3 nucleotides read TGTGCCAGCTCGCCCACAGGGGGAGGCAATCAGCCCCAGCATTTT. Translating gives CASSPTGGGNQPQHF.

V gene TRBV10-3 combines with J gene TRBJ2-5; D perhaps matches TRBD1 (6 bases). The CDR3 length is 14 residues. Per the germline V gene, CDR1 is ENHRY and CDR2 is SYGVKD. The V end was cut by 8 bases, the J end by 5 bases, with 18 bases between. The CDR3 here is CAIWAGAPSETQYF. The CDR3 DNA is TGTGCCATCTGGGCAGGGGCCCCTTCGGAGACCCAGTACTTC.

The chain uses TRBV3-1 (or the pseudogene TRBV3-2) and TRBJ2-3; 10 nucleotides agree with TRBD2. After removal of 0 bases from V and 2 bases from J, the junction contained 8 bases not matched to a gene. CDR3 length equals 18 residues. CDR1 is LGHDT, CDR2 YNNKEL, per germline (reference sequence). This chain's CDR3 is CASSQEALAGANTDTQYF. CDR3 nucleotides: TGTGCCAGCAGCCAAGAGGCGCTAGCGGGGGCAAACACAGATACGCAGTATTTT.

This sequence joins TRBV14 and TRBJ1-4; 7 nucleotides match TRBD1. CDR3 length: 16 amino acids. J lost 8 bases, V lost 3 bases, and 12 bases had no gene match. Germline values: CDR1 SGHDN, CDR2 FVKESK. The CDR3 bases are TGTGCCAGCAGCCACCGTCTCGGGACAGCGGAGGAAAAACTGTTTTTT. It encodes CASSHRLGTAEEKLFF.

The chain carries TRBV5-1 and TRBJ1-2, with 11 bases that match TRBD1. V lost 4 bases to trimming and J lost 3 bases; unmatched junction nucleotides: 2. The length of the CDR3 is 14 residues. Germline CDR1 reads SGHRS; CDR2 reads YFSETQ. DNA of the CDR3: TGCGCCAGCAGCCCGGGACAGGGGGACTATGGCTACACCTTC. Residues: CASSPGQGDYGYTF.

This rearrangement joins TRBV28 to TRBJ1-4; D remains ambiguous. Trimming shortened V by 10 bases and J by 5 bases, and 14 bases separated the two germline ends. Germline V gives CDR1 MDHEN, CDR2 SYDVKM. The CDR3 totals 13 residues. As DNA, the CDR3 is TGTGCCACCTCCCAGAGGCCCAATGAAAAACTGTTTTTT. Encoded protein: CATSQRPNEKLFF.

The V gene is TRBV6-2 or TRBV6-3, the J gene TRBJ2-2; no clear D gene. The CDR3 extends over 16 amino acids. V lost 4 bases, J lost 1 base, and 13 bases lay in between. Germline V gene data show CDR1 as MNHEY and CDR2 as SVGEGT. The CDR3 protein is CASSSPLTWNTGELFF. The CDR3 region has the DNA TGTGCCAGCAGTTCCCCCCTTACATGGAACACCGGGGAGCTGTTTTTT.

This chain links TRBV18 with TRBJ2-7, with D maybe TRBD1 (6 bases). This CDR3 has 12 residues. The V end was cut by 3 bases, the J end by 7 bases, with 10 bases between. Germline assignment: CDR1 KGHSH and CDR2 LQKENI. CDR3 residues: CASSPGAREQYF. CDR3 sequence (DNA): TGTGCCAGCTCACCGGGGGCACGGGAGCAGTACTTC.

The chain couples TRBV5-1 to TRBJ2-7; 7 bases map to TRBD1. The V gene end was trimmed by 4 bases and the J gene end by 2 bases; junction bases not matched to a gene: 12. There are 16 residues in the CDR3. In germline, CDR1 is SGHRS, CDR2 YFSETQ. The CDR3 DNA follows: TGCGCCAGCAGCACCCCGGGACAGCGAGATACCTACGAGCAGTACTTC. Amino acid sequence: CASSTPGQRDTYEQYF.

The chain links TRBV5-4 to TRBJ1-3, with D tentatively TRBD1 (5 bases). Germline V gives CDR1 SGHNT, CDR2 YYREEE (reference sequence). The CDR3 runs to 15 residues. Trimming shortened V by 0 bases and J by 4 bases, and 11 bases separated the two germline ends. CDR3 coding DNA: TGTGCCAGCAGCTTGGAGGGGTCAGTCGGAAACACCATATATTTT. The encoded protein is CASSLEGSVGNTIYF.

This clone was observed a handful of times. The chain joins TRBV2 to TRBJ2-3; a weak D match, TRBD2 (7 bases). CDR1 SNHLY and CDR2 FYNNEI come from the germline V gene. V was pared by 6 bases and J by 3 bases, with 19 bases between. The CDR3 spans 16 residues. CDR3 region: CASSPGGAWGTDTQYF. CDR3 nucleotide sequence: TGTGCCAGCAGCCCTGGGGGGGCATGGGGAACAGATACGCAGTATTTT.

The chain joins TRBV5-1 to TRBJ1-4, with D possibly TRBD1 on 6 matching bases. Germline V gene data show CDR1 as SGHRS and CDR2 as YFSETQ. CDR3 size: 16 residues. The germline V and J ends were trimmed by 4 bases and 3 bases, with 16 bases remaining between them. Written as DNA, the CDR3 is TGCGCCAGCAGCCCAGGGGTCCACATCGCTAATGAAAAACTGTTTTTT. It is translated as CASSPGVHIANEKLFF.

The chain uses TRBV19 and TRBJ2-6, with D uncertain. This CDR3 spans 14 amino acids. Trimming removed 7 bases from V and 4 bases from J, with 11 bases in between. Germline V gives CDR1 LNHDA, CDR2 SQIVND (reference sequence). The CDR3 region is CASTGGLGANVLTF. As DNA, the CDR3 is TGTGCCAGTACAGGTGGTCTAGGGGCCAACGTCCTGACTTTC. Together with reference TRBV19 and TRBJ2-6, the CDR3 gives the full variable domain: DGGITQSPKYLFRKEGQNVTLSCEQNLNHDAMYWYRQDPGQGLRLIYYSQIVNDFQKGDIAEGYSVSREKKESFPLTVTSAQKNPTAFYLCASTGGLGANVLTFGAGSRLTVL.

V usage is TRBV28 and J usage is TRBJ2-1, with 9 bases that match TRBD1. CDR1 and CDR2 from the germline V gene are MDHEN and SYDVKM. The V gene end was trimmed by 6 bases and the J gene end by 6 bases; junction bases not matched to a gene: 9. The CDR3 is 15 residues long. The CDR3 coding sequence is TGTGCCAGCAGCCGGACCGGGACAGGGACCAATGAGCAGTTCTTC. Protein sequence: CASSRTGTGTNEQFF.

The chain links TRBV24-1 to TRBJ2-5, with 7 nucleotides matching TRBD1. Germline V gives CDR1 KGHDR, CDR2 SFDVKD. The CDR3 loop spans 14 amino acids. V dropped 3 bases and J dropped 2; count of bases not matched to a gene: 2. For the CDR3, the DNA is TGTGCCACCAGTGATAGGGACAGACAAGAGACCCAGTACTTC. Translating it yields CATSDRDRQETQYF.

The J gene is TRBJ2-1, the V gene TRBV2, with 9 bases that match TRBD2. The CDR3 totals 15 residues. V was clipped by 2 bases and J by 10 bases; unmatched bases: 9. Germline V gene lookup returns CDR1 SNHLY and CDR2 FYNNEI. CDR3 nucleotides: TGTGCCAGCAGTGAAAACAGCGGGGGGCCCCAGGAGCAGTTCTTC. It translates to CASSENSGGPQEQFF.

This chain connects TRBV27 to TRBJ1-6; 7 positions match TRBD1. The length of the CDR3 is 15 residues. The V gene end was trimmed by 5 bases and the J gene end by 7 bases; junction bases not matched to a gene: 8. Per germline, CDR1 MNHEY and CDR2 SMNVEV (reference sequence). The CDR3 is CASSRAGGKNSPLHF. In DNA, the CDR3 is TGTGCCAGCAGTCGAGCAGGGGGGAAGAATTCACCCCTCCACTTT.

The chain joins TRBV7-2 to TRBJ1-6; no reliable D call. This CDR3 spans 13 amino acids. Germline CDR1 is SGHTA and CDR2 is FQGNSA. V was trimmed by 5 bases and J by 9 bases, leaving 11 bases between them. The CDR3 reads CASSPQLRSPLHF. In DNA form, the CDR3 reads TGTGCCAGCAGCCCCCAACTCCGTTCACCCCTCCACTTT.